These 19 T cell receptor beta chains were sequenced from one sample in a study of T cell changes during pregnancy in multiple sclerosis. Assay used: immunoSEQ multiplex PCR; TCRdb lists only in-frame clones, some missing. In the table there are 60,000 to 75,000 clones, 85% to 95% of which are singletons. This sample comprised CD8+ T cells from peripheral blood mononuclear cells, obtained in the second trimester of pregnancy. Source of these receptors: a female donor with multiple sclerosis, enrolled in a pregnancy study.

The chain joins TRBV27 to TRBJ2-7; a weak D match, TRBD2 (6 bases). There are 14 residues in the CDR3. Germline V gene lookup returns CDR1 MNHEY and CDR2 SMNVEV (reference sequence). The germline V and J ends were trimmed by 3 bases and 3 bases, with 12 bases remaining between them. CDR3 sequence reads: CASSFFGGHYEQYF. The CDR3 bases are TGTGCCAGCAGTTTCTTCGGAGGGCACTACGAGCAGTACTTC.

The rearrangement uses TRBV18 and TRBJ1-5, with D possibly being TRBD1 (5 bases). V was trimmed by 2 bases and J by 0 bases, leaving 11 bases between them. There are 16 residues in the CDR3. Germline loops: CDR1 KGHSH, CDR2 LQKENI. The CDR3 DNA sequence: TGTGCCAGCTCACCAGGACAAGTCCTTAGCAATCAGCCCCAGCATTTT. Encoded protein: CASSPGQVLSNQPQHF.

V is TRBV5-4 and J is TRBJ1-3, with TRBD1 matching over 10 bases. V dropped 3 bases and J dropped 4; count of bases not matched to a gene: 4. Per germline, CDR1 SGHNT and CDR2 YYREEE (reference sequence). The CDR3 is made up of 15 amino acids. For the CDR3, the DNA is TGTGCCAGCAGCTCCGACAGGGGGCTCGGAAACACCATATATTTT. Its translation is CASSSDRGLGNTIYF.

This chain joins TRBV25-1 and TRBJ2-5; TRBD1 agrees at 9 bases. The CDR3 length is 14 residues. Germline assignment: CDR1 MGHDK and CDR2 SYGVNS. V was clipped by 9 bases and J by 7 bases; unmatched bases: 12. CDR3 sequence reads: CASADRDRDLTQYF. CDR3 nucleotides: TGTGCCAGTGCTGACCGGGACAGGGATTTGACCCAGTACTTC.

The V and J genes are TRBV7-6 and TRBJ2-2; 11 nucleotides match TRBD2. V lost 1 base and J lost 6; bases outside the gene matches: 7. CDR3 length equals 17 residues. Germline assignment: CDR1 SGHVS and CDR2 FNYEAQ. The CDR3 nucleotides read TGTGCCAGCAGCTTAGAACTAGCGGGAGTCGTCGCCGGGGAGCTGTTTTTT. Amino acids: CASSLELAGVVAGELFF.

The rearrangement uses TRBV7-8 and TRBJ2-7; 9 bases line up with TRBD2. Germline V lookup: CDR1 SGHVS, CDR2 FQNEAQ. With V trimmed by 3 bases and J by 0 bases, 0 bases remained unmatched. The CDR3 has 14 amino acids. This CDR3 is CASSFSGSSYEQYF. The CDR3 bases are TGTGCCAGCAGCTTTAGCGGGAGCTCCTACGAGCAGTACTTC.

This clone has more than one count but fewer than ten. This chain links TRBV4-3 with TRBJ2-1, with 11 bases fitting TRBD2. CDR3 size: 17 residues. The ends lost 0 bases at V and 2 bases at J; junction bases unmatched: 3. Germline V CDR1 and CDR2: LGHNA, YSLEER. The CDR3 is CASSQDSSGRAYNEQFF. For the CDR3, the DNA is TGCGCCAGCAGCCAAGATAGTAGCGGGAGGGCCTACAATGAGCAGTTCTTC.

The gene calls are TRBV6-1 and TRBJ1-3, with D unresolved. With 6 bases removed from V and 14 bases from J, the gap between germline ends came to 17 bases. The CDR3 runs to 12 residues. Germline V gene sequence: CDR1 MNHNS, CDR2 SASEGT. CDR3 coding DNA: TGTGCCAGCAGCCGACAAGGACTGGAGGTATATTTT. It specifies CASSRQGLEVYF.

This rearrangement joins TRBV18 to TRBJ1-5; D gene ambiguous. Per germline, CDR1 KGHSH and CDR2 LQKENI. Trimming cost V 2 bases and J 2 bases, with 4 bases left between them. CDR3 length: 13 residues. CDR3 nucleotides: TGTGCCAGCTCACCAGGCCGCAATCAGCCCCAGCATTTT. Protein sequence: CASSPGRNQPQHF.

This chain joins TRBV7-9 and TRBJ1-3, with TRBD1 matching 8 bases. Looked up from germline, CDR1 is SEHNR and CDR2 is FQNEAQ (reference sequence). The CDR3 contains 17 residues. Trimming cost V 2 bases and J 2 bases; bases outside gene matches: 8. The CDR3 loop reads CASSLSPQGAAGNTIYF. The CDR3 nucleotides are TGTGCCAGCAGCTTATCGCCCCAGGGGGCTGCTGGAAACACCATATATTTT.

To note about this clone: Germline is not matched at one junction end, which may reflect a read error. This chain links TRBV9 with TRBJ1-2, with TRBD1 matching over 8 bases. The CDR3 totals 12 residues. Germline loops: CDR1 SGDLS, CDR2 YYNGEE. The CDR3 sequence: CASSEDRVGQDF. CDR3 sequence (DNA): TGTGCCAGCAGCGAGGACAGGGTGGGACAGGACTTC.

The chain employs TRBV7-9 and TRBJ2-2; D might be TRBD2 (6 bases). Germline CDR1 SEHNR, CDR2 FQNEAQ (reference sequence). The CDR3 runs to 17 residues. V gave up 2 bases and J gave up 2 bases, with 15 bases separating them. The CDR3: CASSLPFSGGNTGELFF. CDR3 DNA sequence: TGTGCCAGCAGCTTACCCTTTAGCGGAGGCAACACCGGGGAGCTGTTTTTT.

The chain is built from TRBV5-8 and TRBJ2-7; D uncertain. The CDR3 length is 13 residues. Germline CDR1 reads SGHTS; CDR2 reads YDEGEE. Trimming removed 2 bases at V and 2 bases at J, with 8 bases between. The CDR3 loop reads CASSFGGAYEQYF. CDR3 bases: TGTGCCAGCAGCTTCGGCGGTGCCTACGAGCAGTACTTC.

The V gene is TRBV4-1, the J gene TRBJ2-5, with D maybe TRBD1 (5 bases). The CDR3 contains 15 residues. Germline loops: CDR1 MGHRA, CDR2 YSYEKL. The germline V and J ends were trimmed by 0 bases and 5 bases, with 13 bases remaining between them. This CDR3 is CASSQDIDSLETQYF. CDR3 DNA sequence: TGCGCCAGCAGCCAAGATATCGACAGTTTGGAGACCCAGTACTTC.

The CDR3 sequence: CASSYTGAEAFF. The CDR3 nucleotides read TGTGCCAGCAGCTATACAGGGGCTGAAGCTTTCTTT. The V gene is TRBV25-1, the J gene TRBJ1-1; 7 bases line up with TRBD1. J gave up 6 bases and V 6 bases, and 4 bases lay outside the gene matches. Germline V CDR1 and CDR2: MGHDK, SYGVNS. The length of the CDR3 is 12 residues. The full variable domain, with the rest looked up from reference TRBV25-1 and TRBJ1-1, is EADIYQTPRYLVIGTGKKITLECSQTMGHDKMYWYQQDPGMELHLIHYSYGVNSTEKGDLSSESTVSRIRTEHFPLTLESARPSHTSQYLCASSYTGAEAFFGQGTRLTVV.

This chain connects TRBV29-1 to TRBJ2-7, with D possibly TRBD1 on 6 matching bases. The ends were cut back, 1 base at V and 4 bases at J, with 11 bases in the middle. CDR3 length equals 13 residues. Germline V gene sequence: CDR1 SQVTM, CDR2 ANQGSEA. CDR3 residues: CSVEADRPYEQYF. The CDR3 DNA reads as TGCAGCGTTGAAGCCGACAGGCCTTACGAGCAGTACTTC.

The CDR3 nucleotides read TGTGCCAGCAGCGGGCGACTAGCGGGTAACACCGGGGAGCTGTTTTTT. Its translation: CASSGRLAGNTGELFF. The chain employs TRBV9 and TRBJ2-2, with 10 bases fitting TRBD2. CDR1 is SGDLS and CDR2 is YYNGEE in the germline V gene. The ends lost 3 bases at V and 2 bases at J; junction bases unmatched: 4. CDR3 length equals 16 residues. Together with reference TRBV9 and TRBJ2-2, the CDR3 gives the full variable domain: DSGVTQTPKHLITATGQRVTLRCSPRSGDLSVYWYQQSLDQGLQFLIQYYNGEERAKGNILERFSAQQFPDLHSELNLSSLELGDSALYFCASSGRLAGNTGELFFGEGSRLTVL.

This sequence joins TRBV7-8 and TRBJ1-1; the D is unclear. The CDR3 is made up of 14 amino acids. Between the trimmed V and J ends, which lost 4 bases and 1 base, there was a span of 10 bases. Germline-derived CDR1 and CDR2 are SGHVS and FQNEAQ. CDR3 loop: CASSSLDGNTEAFF. In nucleotides, the CDR3 is TGTGCCAGCAGCTCCCTAGACGGGAACACTGAAGCTTTCTTT.

This chain links TRBV4-3 with TRBJ2-7; the match to TRBD2 covers 11 bases. The CDR3 has 16 residues. Unmatched junction bases numbered 5, after V lost 0 bases and J lost 4 bases. The V gene's germline CDR1 is LGHNA and CDR2 YSLEER. CDR3 DNA: TGCGCCAGCAGCCAAGATCGGGGGACTAGCGGTTACGAGCAGTACTTC. As protein: CASSQDRGTSGYEQYF.